This TCR beta chain emerged from a study of regulatory T cells in long-lasting Graves disease. At least ten counts were recorded for this clonotype. Time point defined: newly diagnosed GD, antithyroid drugs for less than 3 months. The TCR library used RNA extracted from PBMCs. Researchers made TCR beta libraries by using iRepertoire HTBI primers and running Arm-PCR on CDR3 regions. TCRdb redid the calling of the multiplex PCR reads with MiXCR, one entry per CDR3 protein. Of fewer than 550,000 distinct CDR3 sequences in the sample, roughly 16% were seen once. A further study also used this sample, focusing on T cells in Graves' hyperthyroidism and ophthalmopathy. That report adds: Patients aged 18 to 65 had newly diagnosed hyperthyroidism that had lasted under 2 months. Most thyroid clonotypes with frequency above 0.001 were detected in blood. The authors' 13 V-J model separated ophthalmopathy from stable hyperthyroidism.

This TCR came from a woman aged 35 to 59 with Graves disease. Source: peripheral blood mononuclear cells (PBMCs), taken at new diagnosis, from a patient treated with antithyroid drugs.

CDR3 nucleotides: TGTGCCAGCAGCTTAGGACAAGGGCTAGCGGAGTACGAGCAGTACTTC. Translation gives CASSLGQGLAEYEQYF. This chain joins TRBV7-9 and TRBJ2-7; TRBD2 matches at 7 bases. CDR3 size: 16 residues. Trimming at V came to 1 base and at J to 4 bases, leaving 10 bases not matched to a gene. Germline CDR1 and CDR2: SEHNR and FQNEAQ (reference sequence).